These 5 T cell receptor beta chains share one sample of origin, sequenced in a study of beta chain features in type 1 diabetes. These TCRs' antigens remain unknown. Notes on the study in general: In every one of the four CD4+ subsets, TCRB CDR3s were moderately but significantly shorter in Type 1 diabetes patients.

The isolated RNA, all of it, was reverse transcribed, so expressed TCRB transcripts were what got sequenced. Some clones are missing from TCRdb's copy, which holds only in-frame ones; the method was immunoSEQ multiplex PCR. The table lists roughly 150,000 clones, 8% to 9.5% of them singletons, with over 0.5% in the top ten. The specimen sequenced was central memory CD4+ T cells from blood. Receptor source: a woman under 30 with type 1 diabetes.

The gene calls are TRBV28 and TRBJ2-7; TRBD2 aligns across 7 bases. Looked up from germline, CDR1 is MDHEN and CDR2 is SYDVKM. CDR3 length equals 15 residues. J was trimmed by 4 bases and V by 6 bases; bases with no gene match: 12. DNA of the CDR3: TGTGCCAGCAGATCCCCGGGGGGTGGGAGTTACGAGCAGTACTTC. Its protein is CASRSPGGGSYEQYF. The variable domain in full, completed from reference TRBV28 and TRBJ2-7, reads DVKVTQSSRYLVKRTGEKVFLECVQDMDHENMFWYRQDPGLGLRLIYFSYDVKMKEKGDIPEGYSVSREKKERFSLILESASTNQTSMYLCASRSPGGGSYEQYFGPGTRLTVT.

V gene TRBV13 combines with J gene TRBJ1-2, with TRBD1 as a possible D gene (6 bases). V lost 0 bases and J lost 8, with 13 bases in between. Germline-derived CDR1 and CDR2 are PRHDT and FYEKMQ (reference sequence). The CDR3 spans 14 residues. The CDR3 DNA reads TGTGCCAGCAGCTTAGGACAGGGTGTAATCGGCTACACCTTC. Amino acids: CASSLGQGVIGYTF.

V is TRBV30 and J is TRBJ1-1; D not resolved. Germline values: CDR1 GTSNPN, CDR2 SVGIG (reference sequence). V was trimmed by 0 bases and J by 5 bases, leaving 7 bases between them. The CDR3 has 12 residues. For the CDR3, the DNA is TGTGCCTGGAGTGTATCTGCGACTGAAGCTTTCTTT. Its translation is CAWSVSATEAFF.

The CDR3 loop is CASSLREIEQYF. CDR3 DNA sequence: TGTGCCAGCAGCTTACGGGAGATCGAGCAGTACTTC. The chain employs TRBV7-9 and TRBJ2-7; the D gene is possibly TRBD2 (6 bases). The length of the CDR3 is 12 residues. From germline, CDR1 is SEHNR and CDR2 FQNEAQ (reference sequence). The germline V and J ends were trimmed by 2 bases and 6 bases, with 8 bases remaining between them. The whole variable domain, remainder taken from reference TRBV7-9 and TRBJ2-7, is DTGVSQNPRHKITKRGQNVTFRCDPISEHNRLYWYRQTLGQGPEFLTYFQNEAQLEKSRLLSDRFSAERPKGSFSTLEIQRTEQGDSAMYLCASSLREIEQYFGPGTRLTVT.

The chain is built from TRBV5-1 and TRBJ2-5; D is uncertain. Trimming took 7 bases from V and 5 from J, leaving 15 bases between them. This CDR3 contains 13 residues. The germline CDR1 and CDR2 sequences are SGHRS and YFSETQ. CDR3 residues: CASAETPRETQYF. The CDR3 bases are TGCGCCAGCGCTGAGACCCCCAGGGAGACCCAGTACTTC. The whole variable domain, remainder taken from reference TRBV5-1 and TRBJ2-5, is KAGVTQTPRYLIKTRGQQVTLSCSPISGHRSVSWYQQTPGQGLQFLFEYFSETQRNKGNFPGRFSGRQFSNSRSEMNVSTLELGDSALYLCASAETPRETQYFGPGTRLLVL.